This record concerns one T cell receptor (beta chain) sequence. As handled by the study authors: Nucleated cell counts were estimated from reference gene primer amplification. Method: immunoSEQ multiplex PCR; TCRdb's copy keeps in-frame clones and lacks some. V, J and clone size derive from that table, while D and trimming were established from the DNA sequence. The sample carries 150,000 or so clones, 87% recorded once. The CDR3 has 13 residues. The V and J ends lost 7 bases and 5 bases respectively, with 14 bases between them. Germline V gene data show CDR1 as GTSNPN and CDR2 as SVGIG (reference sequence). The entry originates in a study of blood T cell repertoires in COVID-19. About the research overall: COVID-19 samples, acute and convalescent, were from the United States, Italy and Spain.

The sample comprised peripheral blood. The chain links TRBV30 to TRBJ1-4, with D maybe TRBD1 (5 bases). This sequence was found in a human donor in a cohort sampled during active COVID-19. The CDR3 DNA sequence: TGTGCCTACCTCCAGGGTAGAAATGAAAAACTGTTTTTT. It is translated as CAYLQGRNEKLFF.